This T cell receptor beta chain was captured in a study of CD8+ T cells in alopecia areata. CDR3 length: 13 amino acids. V shed 1 base and J shed 3 bases, with 6 bases lying between them. The V gene's germline CDR1 is SEHNR and CDR2 FQNEAQ (reference sequence). Sequencing used cDNA as its template, made by extracting RNA and reverse transcribing it. The repertoire was sequenced with immunoSEQ multiplex PCR; TCRdb's copy has only in-frame clones and lacks some. The sample has 170,000 or so clones, around three fifths seen once. This clone has a count of ten or more. What it binds is unknown. This sample's treatment: oral pan-JAK inhibitor, 5-10 mg twice daily. Individuals with alopecia areata gave both lesional scalp punch biopsies and peripheral blood for collection. Broader study findings: Scalp lesions, especially in alopecia totalis/universalis, had higher clonality than normal scalp. Many expanded lesional clones remained in scalp and blood on tofacitinib.

Specimen: CD4+ T cells sorted from blood, collected at week 4, from a patient treated with tofacitinib. The gene calls are TRBV7-9 and TRBJ1-1, with D hard to call. The receptor's source is a human donor with alopecia areata. The CDR3 DNA sequence: TGTGCCAGCAGCTTAGTTCGGGACACTGAAGCTTTCTTT. This translates into CASSLVRDTEAFF.